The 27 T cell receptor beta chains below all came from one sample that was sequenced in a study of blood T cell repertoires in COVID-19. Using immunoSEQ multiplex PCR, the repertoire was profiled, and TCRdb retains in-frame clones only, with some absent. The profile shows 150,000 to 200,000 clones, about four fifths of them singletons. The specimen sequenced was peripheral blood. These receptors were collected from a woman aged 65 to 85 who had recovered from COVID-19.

This CDR3 is CASSQGVDRENQPQHF. CDR3 nucleotide sequence: TGCGCCAGCAGCCAAGGGGTAGACAGGGAGAATCAGCCCCAGCATTTT. The J gene is TRBJ1-5, the V gene TRBV4-3, with TRBD1 matching over 7 bases. V lost 1 base to trimming and J lost 4 bases; unmatched junction nucleotides: 7. The CDR3 contains 16 residues. Germline CDR1 is LGHNA and CDR2 is YSLEER.

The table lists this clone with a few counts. CDR3 sequence reads: CAISESGSTEAFF. The CDR3 coding sequence is TGTGCCATCAGTGAGTCGGGCAGCACTGAAGCTTTCTTT. The chain employs TRBV10-3 and TRBJ1-1, with D unclear. CDR3 size: 13 residues. V was clipped by 0 bases and J by 4 bases, with 6 bases between them. Germline CDR1 reads ENHRY; CDR2 reads SYGVKD.

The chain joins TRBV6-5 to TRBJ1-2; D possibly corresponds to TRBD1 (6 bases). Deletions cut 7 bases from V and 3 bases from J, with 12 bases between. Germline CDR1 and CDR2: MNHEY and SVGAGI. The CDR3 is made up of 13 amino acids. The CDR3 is CASTTGQYYGYTF. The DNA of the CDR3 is TGTGCCAGCACCACAGGACAGTACTATGGCTACACCTTC.

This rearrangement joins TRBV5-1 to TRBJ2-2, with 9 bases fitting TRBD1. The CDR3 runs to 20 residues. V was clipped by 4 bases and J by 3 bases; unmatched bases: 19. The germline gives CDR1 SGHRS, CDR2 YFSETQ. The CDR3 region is CASSPPTGTGLYGDTGELFF. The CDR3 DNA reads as TGCGCCAGCAGCCCCCCCACCGGGACAGGGCTATATGGGGACACCGGGGAGCTGTTTTTT.

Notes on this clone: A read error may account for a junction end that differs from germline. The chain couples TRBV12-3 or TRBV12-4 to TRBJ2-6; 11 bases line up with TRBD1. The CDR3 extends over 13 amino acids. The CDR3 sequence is CASSSSGTGGRQF. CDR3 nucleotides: TGTGCCAGCAGTTCCTCCGGGACAGGGGGAAGACAGTTC.

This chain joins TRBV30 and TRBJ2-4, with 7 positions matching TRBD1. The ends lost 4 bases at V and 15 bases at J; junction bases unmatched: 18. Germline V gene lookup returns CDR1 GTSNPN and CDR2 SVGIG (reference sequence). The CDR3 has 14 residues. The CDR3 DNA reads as TGTGCCTGGACCAACCCCCCCGACAGGGTGGTTCTGTACTTC. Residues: CAWTNPPDRVVLYF. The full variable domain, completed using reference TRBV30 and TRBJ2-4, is SQTIHQWPATLVQPVGSPLSLECTVEGTSNPNLYWYRQAAGRGLQLLFYSVGIGQISSEVPQNLSASRPQDRQFILSSKKLLLSDSGFYLCAWTNPPDRVVLYFGAGTRLSVL.

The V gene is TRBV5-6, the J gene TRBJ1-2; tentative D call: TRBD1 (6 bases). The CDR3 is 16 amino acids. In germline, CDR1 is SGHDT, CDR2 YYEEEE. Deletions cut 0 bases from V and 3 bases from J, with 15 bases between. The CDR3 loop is CASSLVFKGGYYGYTF. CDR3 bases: TGTGCCAGCAGCTTGGTATTTAAAGGGGGTTACTATGGCTACACCTTC. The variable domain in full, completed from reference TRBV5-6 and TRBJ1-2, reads DAGVTQSPTHLIKTRGQQVTLRCSPKSGHDTVSWYQQALGQGPQFIFQYYEEEERQRGNFPDRFSGHQFPNYSSELNVNALLLGDSALYLCASSLVFKGGYYGYTFGSGTRLTVV.

CDR3 in DNA: TGTGCCAGCAGCCCGGTTCTAGCGGGAGCCCCGGGGTACGGGGAGCTGTTTTTT. It translates to CASSPVLAGAPGYGELFF. The chain combines TRBV3-1 (or the pseudogene TRBV3-2) with TRBJ2-2; 10 nucleotides line up with TRBD2. V trimming: 4 bases; J trimming: 7 bases; junction bases outside the gene matches: 15. CDR3 length: 18 amino acids. Germline V gene sequence: CDR1 LGHDT, CDR2 YNNKEL (reference sequence).

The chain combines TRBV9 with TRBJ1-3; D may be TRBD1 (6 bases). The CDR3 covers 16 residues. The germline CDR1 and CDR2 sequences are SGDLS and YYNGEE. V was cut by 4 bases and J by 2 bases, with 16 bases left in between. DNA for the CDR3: TGTGCCAGCAGCTCCCATCCCGGGGGGCCTGGAAACACCATATATTTT. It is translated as CASSSHPGGPGNTIYF.

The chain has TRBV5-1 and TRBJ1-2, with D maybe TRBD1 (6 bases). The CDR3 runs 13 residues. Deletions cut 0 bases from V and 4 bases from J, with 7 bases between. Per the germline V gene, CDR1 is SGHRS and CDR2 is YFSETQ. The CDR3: CASSLVGAYGYTF. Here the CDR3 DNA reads TGCGCCAGCAGCTTGGTGGGGGCCTATGGCTACACCTTC.

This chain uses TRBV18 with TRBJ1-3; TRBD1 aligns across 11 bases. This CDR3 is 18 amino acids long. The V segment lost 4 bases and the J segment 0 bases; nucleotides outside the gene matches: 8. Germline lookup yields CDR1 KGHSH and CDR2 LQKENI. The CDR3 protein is CASSRGQGASYSGNTIYF. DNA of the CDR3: TGTGCCAGCTCACGCGGACAGGGGGCATCTTACTCTGGAAACACCATATATTTT.

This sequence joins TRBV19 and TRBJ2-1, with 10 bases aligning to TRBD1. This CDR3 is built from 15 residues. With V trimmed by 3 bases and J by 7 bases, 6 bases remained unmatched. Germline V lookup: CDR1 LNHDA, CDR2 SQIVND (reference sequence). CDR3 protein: CASSMGTGVVNEQFF. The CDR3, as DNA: TGTGCCAGTAGTATGGGGACAGGGGTAGTAAATGAGCAGTTCTTC.

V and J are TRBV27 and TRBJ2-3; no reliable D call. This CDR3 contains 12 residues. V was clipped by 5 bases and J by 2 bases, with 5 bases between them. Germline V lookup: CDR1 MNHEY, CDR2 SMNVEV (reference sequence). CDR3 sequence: CASSGPTDTQYF. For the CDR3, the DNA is TGTGCCAGCAGTGGCCCCACAGATACGCAGTATTTT.

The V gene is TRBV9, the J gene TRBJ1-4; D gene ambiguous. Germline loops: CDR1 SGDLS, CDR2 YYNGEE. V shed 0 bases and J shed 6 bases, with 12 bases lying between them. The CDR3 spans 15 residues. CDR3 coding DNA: TGTGCCAGCAGCGTAGGCGGGAAGACTGATGAAAAACTGTTTTTT. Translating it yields CASSVGGKTDEKLFF.

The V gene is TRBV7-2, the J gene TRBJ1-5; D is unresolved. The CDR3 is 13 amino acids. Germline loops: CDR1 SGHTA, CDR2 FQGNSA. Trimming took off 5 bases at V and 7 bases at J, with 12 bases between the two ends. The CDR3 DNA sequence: TGTGCCAGCAGCCTAAAGCTCGGGCAGCCCCAGCATTTT. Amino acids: CASSLKLGQPQHF.

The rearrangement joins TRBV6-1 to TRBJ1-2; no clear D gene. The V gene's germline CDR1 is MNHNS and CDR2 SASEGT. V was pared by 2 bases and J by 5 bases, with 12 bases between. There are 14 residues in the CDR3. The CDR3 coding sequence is TGTGCCAGCAGTGAATCAGTGGCCGGGTATGGCTACACCTTC. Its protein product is CASSESVAGYGYTF.

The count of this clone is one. This CDR3 reads CASSLAGTLFEKLFF. CDR3 in DNA: TGTGCCAGCAGCTTAGCGGGGACACTTTTTGAAAAACTGTTTTTT. This sequence joins TRBV7-2 and TRBJ1-4; the D gene is possibly TRBD1 (6 bases). Germline CDR1 reads SGHTA; CDR2 reads FQGNSA. The CDR3 totals 15 residues. The V end was cut by 0 bases, the J end by 7 bases, with 12 bases between.

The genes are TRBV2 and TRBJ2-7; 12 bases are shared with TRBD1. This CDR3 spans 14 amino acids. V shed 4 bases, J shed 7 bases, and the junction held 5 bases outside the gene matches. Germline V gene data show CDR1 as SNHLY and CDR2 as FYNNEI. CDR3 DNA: TGTGCCAGCAGTGTGGGACAGGGGGCGGGAGAGCAGTACTTC. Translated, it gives CASSVGQGAGEQYF.

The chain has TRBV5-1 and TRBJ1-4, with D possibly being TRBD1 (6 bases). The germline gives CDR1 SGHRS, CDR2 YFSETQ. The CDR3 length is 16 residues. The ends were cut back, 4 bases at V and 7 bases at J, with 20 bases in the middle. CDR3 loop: CASSPGGGGASEKLFF. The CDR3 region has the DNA TGCGCCAGCAGCCCCGGTGGCGGGGGCGCGAGTGAAAAACTGTTTTTT. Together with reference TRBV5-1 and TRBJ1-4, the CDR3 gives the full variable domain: KAGVTQTPRYLIKTRGQQVTLSCSPISGHRSVSWYQQTPGQGLQFLFEYFSETQRNKGNFPGRFSGRQFSNSRSEMNVSTLELGDSALYLCASSPGGGGASEKLFFGSGTQLSVL.

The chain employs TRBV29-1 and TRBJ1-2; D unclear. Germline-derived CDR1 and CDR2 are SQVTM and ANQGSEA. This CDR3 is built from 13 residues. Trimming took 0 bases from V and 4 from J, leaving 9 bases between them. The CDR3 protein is CSVEEGRIYGYTF. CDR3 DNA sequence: TGCAGCGTTGAAGAGGGCCGGATCTATGGCTACACCTTC.

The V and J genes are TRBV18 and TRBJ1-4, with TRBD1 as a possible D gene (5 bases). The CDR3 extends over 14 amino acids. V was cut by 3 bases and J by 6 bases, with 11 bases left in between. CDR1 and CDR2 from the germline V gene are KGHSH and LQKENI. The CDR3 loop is CASSPRVGYEKLFF. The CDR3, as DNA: TGTGCCAGCTCACCCAGGGTCGGGTATGAAAAACTGTTTTTT.

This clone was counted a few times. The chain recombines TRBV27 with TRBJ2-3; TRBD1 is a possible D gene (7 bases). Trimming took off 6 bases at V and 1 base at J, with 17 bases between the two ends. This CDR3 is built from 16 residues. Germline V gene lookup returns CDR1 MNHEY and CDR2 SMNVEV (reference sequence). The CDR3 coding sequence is TGTGCCAGCAGGGACTACCGGGACAGCGGCACAGATACGCAGTATTTT. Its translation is CASRDYRDSGTDTQYF.

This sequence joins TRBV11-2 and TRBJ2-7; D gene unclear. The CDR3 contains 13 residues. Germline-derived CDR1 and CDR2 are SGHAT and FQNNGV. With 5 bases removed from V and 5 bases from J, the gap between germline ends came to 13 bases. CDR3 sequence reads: CASSLFARDEQYF. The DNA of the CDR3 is TGTGCCAGCAGCCTCTTCGCTAGAGACGAGCAGTACTTC.

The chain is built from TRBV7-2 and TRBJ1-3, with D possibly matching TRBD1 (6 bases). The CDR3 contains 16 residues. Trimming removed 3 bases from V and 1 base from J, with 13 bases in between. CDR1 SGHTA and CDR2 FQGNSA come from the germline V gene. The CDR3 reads CASSLNGRGSGNTIYF. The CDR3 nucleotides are TGTGCCAGCAGCTTGAACGGGAGGGGGTCTGGAAACACCATATATTTT.

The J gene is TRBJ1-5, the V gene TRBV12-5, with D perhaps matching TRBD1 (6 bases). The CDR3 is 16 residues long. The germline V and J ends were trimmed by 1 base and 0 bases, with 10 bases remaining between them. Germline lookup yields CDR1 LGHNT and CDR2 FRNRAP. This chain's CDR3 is CASGLGGGYSNQPQHF. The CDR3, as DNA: TGTGCTAGTGGTTTGGGGGGGGGCTATAGCAATCAGCCCCAGCATTTT.

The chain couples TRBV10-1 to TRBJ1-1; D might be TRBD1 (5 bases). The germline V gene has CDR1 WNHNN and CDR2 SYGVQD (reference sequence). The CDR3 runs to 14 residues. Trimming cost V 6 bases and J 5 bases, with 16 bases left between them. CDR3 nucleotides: TGCGCCAGCAGACCAACCCGGGGGGGGACTGAAGCTTTCTTT. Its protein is CASRPTRGGTEAFF.

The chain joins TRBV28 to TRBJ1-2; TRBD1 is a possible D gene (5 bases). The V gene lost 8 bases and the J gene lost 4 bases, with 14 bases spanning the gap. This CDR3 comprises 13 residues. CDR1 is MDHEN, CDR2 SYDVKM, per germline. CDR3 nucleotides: TGTGCCAGCCGGGACTCGAGAAGCTATGGCTACACCTTC. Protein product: CASRDSRSYGYTF.